This TCR beta chain was sequenced for a study of chemoradiotherapy in HPV16-positive cancers. Study details: Candidate HPV-specific clones and shared TCR motifs came from two HPV16-positive patients. Whole-study findings and limits: During treatment, candidate HPV-specific clones and E7-related motifs expanded in tumor. Functional assays defining HPV-specific T cells used only a couple of HPV16-positive patients.

Profiling relied on immunoSEQ multiplex PCR, and the TCRdb table lists in-frame clones only, not all of them. This sample has 12,000 to 15,000 clones; around 70% occur once, and the top ten carry roughly 19%. Remarks on this clone: Its specificity is not known.

The biological material was taken from a patient who underwent chemoradiotherapy. The sequence came from a human donor with HPV-associated anogenital cancer.

The CDR3 spells CASSFGPGEGLAGVQYF. The CDR3 nucleotides are TGTGCCAGCAGCTTTGGACCCGGGGAGGGCCTAGCGGGGGTACAGTACTTC. The chain joins TRBV7-6 to TRBJ2-5, with 10 bases that match TRBD2. V lost 3 bases and J lost 11; bases outside the gene matches: 18. CDR1 is SGHVS, CDR2 FNYEAQ, per germline. This CDR3 has 17 residues.